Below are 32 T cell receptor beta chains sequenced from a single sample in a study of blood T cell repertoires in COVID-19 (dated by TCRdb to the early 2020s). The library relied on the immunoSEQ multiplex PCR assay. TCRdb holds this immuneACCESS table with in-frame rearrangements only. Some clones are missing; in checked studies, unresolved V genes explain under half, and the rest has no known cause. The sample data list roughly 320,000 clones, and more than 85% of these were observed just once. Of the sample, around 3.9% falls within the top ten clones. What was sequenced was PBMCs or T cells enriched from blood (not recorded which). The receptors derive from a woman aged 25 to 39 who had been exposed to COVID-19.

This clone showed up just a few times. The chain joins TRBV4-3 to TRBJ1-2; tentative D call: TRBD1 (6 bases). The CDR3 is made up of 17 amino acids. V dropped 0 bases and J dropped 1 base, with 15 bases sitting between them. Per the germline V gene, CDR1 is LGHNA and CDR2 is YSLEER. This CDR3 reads CASSQDLGAGFNYGYTF. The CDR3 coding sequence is TGCGCCAGCAGCCAAGATTTGGGGGCAGGCTTTAACTATGGCTACACCTTC.

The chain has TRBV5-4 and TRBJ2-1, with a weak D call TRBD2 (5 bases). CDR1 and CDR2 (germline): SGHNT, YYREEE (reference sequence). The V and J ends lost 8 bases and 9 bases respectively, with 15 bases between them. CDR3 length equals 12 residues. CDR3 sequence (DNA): TGTGCCAGGGGAGCCTTGGACGGTGAGCAGTTCTTC. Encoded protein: CARGALDGEQFF.

CDR3 in amino acids: CASSLGRGLNSPLHF. The DNA of the CDR3 is TGTGCCAGCAGCTTAGGCAGGGGGTTAAATTCACCCCTCCACTTT. J is TRBJ1-6 and V is TRBV13, with 7 bases fitting TRBD1. Germline lookup yields CDR1 PRHDT and CDR2 FYEKMQ (reference sequence). CDR3 length: 15 amino acids. J gave up 7 bases and V 0 bases, and 3 bases lay outside the gene matches.

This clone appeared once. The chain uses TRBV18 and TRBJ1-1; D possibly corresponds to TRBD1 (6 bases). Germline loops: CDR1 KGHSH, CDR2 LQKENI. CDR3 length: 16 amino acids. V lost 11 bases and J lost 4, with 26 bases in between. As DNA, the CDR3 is TGTGCCGGGGGAGCCGGGACAACCCAGGTAGGCACTGAAGCTTTCTTT. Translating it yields CAGGAGTTQVGTEAFF.

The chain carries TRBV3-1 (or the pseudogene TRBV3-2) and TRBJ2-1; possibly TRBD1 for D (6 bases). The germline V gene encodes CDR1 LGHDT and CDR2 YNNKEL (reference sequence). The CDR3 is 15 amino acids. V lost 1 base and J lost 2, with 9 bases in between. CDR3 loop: CASSQGWGPYNEQFF. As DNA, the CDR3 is TGTGCCAGCAGCCAAGGCTGGGGGCCCTACAATGAGCAGTTCTTC.

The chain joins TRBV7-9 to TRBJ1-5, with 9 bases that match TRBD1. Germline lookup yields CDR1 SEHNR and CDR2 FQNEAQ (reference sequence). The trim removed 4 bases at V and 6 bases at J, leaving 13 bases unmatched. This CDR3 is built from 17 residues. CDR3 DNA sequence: TGTGCCAGCAGCTGGTCGAGGGGGACAGGGATCGGTCAGCCCCAGCATTTT. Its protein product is CASSWSRGTGIGQPQHF.

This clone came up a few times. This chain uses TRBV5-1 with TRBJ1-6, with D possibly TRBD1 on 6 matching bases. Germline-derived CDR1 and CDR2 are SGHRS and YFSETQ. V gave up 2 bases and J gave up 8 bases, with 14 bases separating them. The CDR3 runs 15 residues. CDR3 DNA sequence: TGCGCCAGCAGCTTCGCAGGGGATAATGATTCACCCCTCCACTTT. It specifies CASSFAGDNDSPLHF.

CDR3 sequence: CASSFGQQETQYF. The DNA of the CDR3 is TGTGCCAGCAGCTTTGGGCAGCAAGAGACCCAGTACTTC. The chain combines TRBV7-9 with TRBJ2-5; the D is unclear. The CDR3 spans 13 residues. The germline CDR1 and CDR2 sequences are SEHNR and FQNEAQ (reference sequence). V lost 3 bases, J lost 2 bases, and 7 bases lay in between.

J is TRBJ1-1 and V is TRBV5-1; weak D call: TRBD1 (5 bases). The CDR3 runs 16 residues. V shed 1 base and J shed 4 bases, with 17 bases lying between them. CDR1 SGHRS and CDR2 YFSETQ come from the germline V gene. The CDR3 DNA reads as TGCGCCAGCAGCTTGTCGGAAAGGGGTGGTAGCACTGAAGCTTTCTTT. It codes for CASSLSERGGSTEAFF.

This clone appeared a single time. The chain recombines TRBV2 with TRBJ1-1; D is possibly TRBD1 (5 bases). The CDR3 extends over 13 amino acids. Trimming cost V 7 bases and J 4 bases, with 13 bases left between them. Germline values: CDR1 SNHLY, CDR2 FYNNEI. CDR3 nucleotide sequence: TGTGCCAGCATTCGGAGGGGAGGCACTGAAGCTTTCTTT. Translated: CASIRRGGTEAFF.

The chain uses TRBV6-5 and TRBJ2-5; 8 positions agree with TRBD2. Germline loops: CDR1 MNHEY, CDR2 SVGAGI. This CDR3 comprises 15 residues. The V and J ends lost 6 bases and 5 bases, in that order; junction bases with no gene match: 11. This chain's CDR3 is CASRHGGALRETQYF. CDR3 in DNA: TGTGCCAGCAGACACGGGGGGGCCCTTAGGGAGACCCAGTACTTC.

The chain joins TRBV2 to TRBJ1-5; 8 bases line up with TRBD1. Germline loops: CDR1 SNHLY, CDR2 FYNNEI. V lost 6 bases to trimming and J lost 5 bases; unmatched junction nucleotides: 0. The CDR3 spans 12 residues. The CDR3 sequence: CASRGQDQPQHF. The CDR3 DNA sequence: TGTGCCAGCAGGGGACAGGATCAGCCCCAGCATTTT.

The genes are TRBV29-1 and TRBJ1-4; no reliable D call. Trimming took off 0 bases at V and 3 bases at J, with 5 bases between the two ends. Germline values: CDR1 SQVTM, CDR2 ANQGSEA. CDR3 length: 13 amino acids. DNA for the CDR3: TGCAGCGTTGAAGAGTCGGCTAATGAAAAACTGTTTTTT. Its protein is CSVEESANEKLFF.

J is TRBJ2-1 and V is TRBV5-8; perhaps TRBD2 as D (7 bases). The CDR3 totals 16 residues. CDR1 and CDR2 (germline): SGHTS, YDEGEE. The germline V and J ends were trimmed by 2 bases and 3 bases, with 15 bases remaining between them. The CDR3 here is CASSFRGGHGYNEQFF. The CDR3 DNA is TGTGCCAGCAGCTTTCGCGGGGGACATGGCTACAATGAGCAGTTCTTC. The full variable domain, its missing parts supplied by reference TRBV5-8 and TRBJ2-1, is EAGVTQSPTHLIKTRGQQATLRCSPISGHTSVYWYQQALGLGLQFLLWYDEGEERNRGNFPPRFSGRQFPNYSSELNVNALELEDSALYLCASSFRGGHGYNEQFFGPGTRLTVL.

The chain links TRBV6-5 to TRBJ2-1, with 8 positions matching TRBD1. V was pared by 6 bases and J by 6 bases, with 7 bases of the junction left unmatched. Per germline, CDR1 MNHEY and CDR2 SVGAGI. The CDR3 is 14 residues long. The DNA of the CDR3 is TGTGCCAGCAGCCTACTAGGACAGGGCAATGAGCAGTTCTTC. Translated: CASSLLGQGNEQFF.

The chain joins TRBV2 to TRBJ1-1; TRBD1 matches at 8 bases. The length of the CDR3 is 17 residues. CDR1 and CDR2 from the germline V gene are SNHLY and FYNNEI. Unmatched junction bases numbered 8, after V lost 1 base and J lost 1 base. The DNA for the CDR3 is TGTGCCAGCAGTGAAGACTCAGGGGGCTGGGGGAACACTGAAGCTTTCTTT. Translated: CASSEDSGGWGNTEAFF.

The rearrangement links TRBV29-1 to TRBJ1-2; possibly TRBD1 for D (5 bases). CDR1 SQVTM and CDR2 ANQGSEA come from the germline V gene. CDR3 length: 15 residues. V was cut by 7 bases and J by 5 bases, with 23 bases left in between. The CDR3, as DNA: TGCAGCGACACAAATTGGGGCAAGACCCTTTATGGCTACACCTTC. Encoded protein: CSDTNWGKTLYGYTF. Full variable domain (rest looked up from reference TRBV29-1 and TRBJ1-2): SAVISQKPSRDICQRGTSLTIQCQVDSQVTMMFWYRQQPGQSLTLIATANQGSEATYESGFVIDKFPISRPNLTFSTLTVSNMSPEDSSIYLCSDTNWGKTLYGYTFGSGTRLTVV.

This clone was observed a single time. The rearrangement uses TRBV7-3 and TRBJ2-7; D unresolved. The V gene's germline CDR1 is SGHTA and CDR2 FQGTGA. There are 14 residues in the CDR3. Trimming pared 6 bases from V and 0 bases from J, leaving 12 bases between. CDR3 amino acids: CASSEDTGSYEQYF. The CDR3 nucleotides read TGTGCCAGCAGTGAGGATACGGGCTCCTACGAGCAGTACTTC.

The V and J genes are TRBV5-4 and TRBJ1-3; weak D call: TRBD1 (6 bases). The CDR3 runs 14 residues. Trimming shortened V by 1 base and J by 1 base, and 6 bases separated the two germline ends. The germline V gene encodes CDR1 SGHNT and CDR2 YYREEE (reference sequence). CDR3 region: CASSLQGSGNTIYF. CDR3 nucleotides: TGTGCCAGCAGCTTGCAGGGGTCTGGAAACACCATATATTTT. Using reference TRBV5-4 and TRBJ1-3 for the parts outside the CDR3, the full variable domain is ETGVTQSPTHLIKTRGQQVTLRCSSQSGHNTVSWYQQALGQGPQFIFQYYREEENGRGNFPPRFSGLQFPNYSSELNVNALELDDSALYLCASSLQGSGNTIYFGEGSWLTVV.

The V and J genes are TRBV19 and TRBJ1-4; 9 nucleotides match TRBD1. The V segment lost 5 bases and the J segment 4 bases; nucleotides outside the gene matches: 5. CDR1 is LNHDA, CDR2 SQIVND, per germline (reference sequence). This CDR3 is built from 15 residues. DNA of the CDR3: TGTGCCAGTAGTGCCTACAGGGGGCGTAATGAAAAACTGTTTTTT. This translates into CASSAYRGRNEKLFF.

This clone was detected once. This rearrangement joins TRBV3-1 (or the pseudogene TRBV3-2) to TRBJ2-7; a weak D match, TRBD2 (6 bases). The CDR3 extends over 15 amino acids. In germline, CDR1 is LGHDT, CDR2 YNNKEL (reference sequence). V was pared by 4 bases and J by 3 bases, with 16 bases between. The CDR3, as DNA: TGTGCCAGCAGCCTAGACAGTGGAGGGTTCTACGAGCAGTACTTC. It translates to CASSLDSGGFYEQYF.

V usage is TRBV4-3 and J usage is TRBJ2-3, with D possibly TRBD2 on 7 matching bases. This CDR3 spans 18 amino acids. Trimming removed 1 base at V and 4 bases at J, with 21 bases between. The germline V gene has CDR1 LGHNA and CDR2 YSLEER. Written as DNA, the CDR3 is TGCGCCAGCAGCCAAGTACTAGCGTGGACGGACAGTGCAGATACGCAGTATTTT. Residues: CASSQVLAWTDSADTQYF.

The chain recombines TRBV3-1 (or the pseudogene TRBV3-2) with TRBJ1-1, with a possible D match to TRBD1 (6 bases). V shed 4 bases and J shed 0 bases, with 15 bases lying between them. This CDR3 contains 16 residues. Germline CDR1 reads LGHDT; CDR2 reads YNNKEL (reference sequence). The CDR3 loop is CASSLQGLQLNTEAFF. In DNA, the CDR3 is TGTGCCAGCAGCCTTCAGGGGCTCCAATTGAACACTGAAGCTTTCTTT.

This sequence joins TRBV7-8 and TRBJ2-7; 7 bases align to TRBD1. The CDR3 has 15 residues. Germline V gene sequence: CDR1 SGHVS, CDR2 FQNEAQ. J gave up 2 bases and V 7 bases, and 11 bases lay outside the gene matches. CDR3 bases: TGTGCCAGCAACCAAAACCCGGGACAGACCTACGAGCAGTACTTC. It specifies CASNQNPGQTYEQYF.

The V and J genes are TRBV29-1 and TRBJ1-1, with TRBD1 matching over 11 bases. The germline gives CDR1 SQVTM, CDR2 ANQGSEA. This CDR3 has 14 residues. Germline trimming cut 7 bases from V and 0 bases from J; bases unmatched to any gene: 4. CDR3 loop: CSGGQGAMNTEAFF. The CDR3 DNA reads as TGCAGCGGCGGACAGGGGGCCATGAACACTGAAGCTTTCTTT.

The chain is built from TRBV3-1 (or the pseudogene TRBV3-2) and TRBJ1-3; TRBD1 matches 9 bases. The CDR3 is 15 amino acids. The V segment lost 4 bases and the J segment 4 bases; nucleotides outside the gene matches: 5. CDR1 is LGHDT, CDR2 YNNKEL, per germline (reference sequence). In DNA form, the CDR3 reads TGTGCCAGCAGCCGCCCTGGACAGGGGGGAAACACCATATATTTT. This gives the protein CASSRPGQGGNTIYF.

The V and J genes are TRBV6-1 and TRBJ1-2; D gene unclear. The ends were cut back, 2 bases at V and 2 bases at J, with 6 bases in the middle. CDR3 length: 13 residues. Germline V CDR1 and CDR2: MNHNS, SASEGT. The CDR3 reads CASSELVNYGYTF. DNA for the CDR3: TGTGCCAGCAGTGAACTCGTCAACTATGGCTACACCTTC.

This chain's CDR3 is CASSQVSLEQYF. Written as DNA, the CDR3 is TGTGCCAGCAGCCAAGTTAGTCTGGAGCAGTACTTC. The rearrangement joins TRBV3-1 (or the pseudogene TRBV3-2) to TRBJ2-7; D call uncertain. Per germline, CDR1 LGHDT and CDR2 YNNKEL (reference sequence). V was shortened by 1 base and J by 7 bases, with 8 bases between the two germline ends. The CDR3 spans 12 residues.

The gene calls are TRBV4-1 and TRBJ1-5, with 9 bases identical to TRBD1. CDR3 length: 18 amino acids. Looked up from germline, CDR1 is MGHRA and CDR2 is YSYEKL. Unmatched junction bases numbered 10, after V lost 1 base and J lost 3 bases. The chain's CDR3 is CASSQGPGQGPSNQPQHF. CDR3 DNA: TGCGCCAGCAGCCAAGGCCCGGGACAGGGACCCTCCAATCAGCCCCAGCATTTT.

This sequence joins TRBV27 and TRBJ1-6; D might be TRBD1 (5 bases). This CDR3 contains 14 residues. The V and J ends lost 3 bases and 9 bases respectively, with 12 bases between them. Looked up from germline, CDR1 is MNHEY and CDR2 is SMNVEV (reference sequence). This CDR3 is CASSLGGVSSPLHF. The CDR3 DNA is TGTGCCAGCAGTTTGGGGGGGGTCTCTTCACCCCTCCACTTT.

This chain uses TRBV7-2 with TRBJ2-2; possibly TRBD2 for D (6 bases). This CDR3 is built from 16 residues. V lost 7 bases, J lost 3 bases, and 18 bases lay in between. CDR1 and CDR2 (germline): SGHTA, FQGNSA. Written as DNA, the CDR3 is TGTGCCAGCATCCATACCGGCGGGGCGTACACCGGGGAGCTGTTTTTT. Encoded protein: CASIHTGGAYTGELFF. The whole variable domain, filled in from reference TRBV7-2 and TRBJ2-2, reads GAGVSQSPSNKVTEKGKDVELRCDPISGHTALYWYRQSLGQGLEFLIYFQGNSAPDKSGLPSDRFSAERTGGSVSTLTIQRTQQEDSAVYLCASIHTGGAYTGELFFGEGSRLTVL.

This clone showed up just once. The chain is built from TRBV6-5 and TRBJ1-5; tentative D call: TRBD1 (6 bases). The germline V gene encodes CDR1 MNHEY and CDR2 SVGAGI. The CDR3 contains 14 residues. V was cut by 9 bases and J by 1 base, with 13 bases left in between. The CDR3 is CASVTGSSNQPQHF. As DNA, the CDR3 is TGTGCCAGTGTTACAGGGTCGAGCAATCAGCCCCAGCATTTT.